This paragraph covers one T cell receptor beta chain sequence. This clone was picked up a small number of times. Its cognate antigen has yet to be identified. Per-base quality was not reported, and no clone a single base away is much larger than it. The junction shows trimming of 10 bases on V and 6 bases on J, and the gene matches do not reach 8 bases of it. The CDR3, cysteine through phenylalanine, is 14 amino acids long. Solely the CDR3 DNA is kept, with 42 bases framed from the first base. Looking up the germline V gene (reference sequence) yields CDR1 LNHDA and CDR2 SQIVND. This entry comes from a study of blood T cell repertoires in COVID-19 (dated by TCRdb to about 2020). With respect to the entire study: Samples from collaborators originated in the United States, Italy and Spain and spanned both the acute and convalescent phases of COVID-19. The repertoires were released in a freely available public database meant as a resource for research on the immune response to SARS-CoV-2. Nearly every sample came with metadata listing a de-identified subject ID, COVID-19 status, age in years and sex. The material from the prospective study consisted of cDNA or gDNA derived from T cells, B-cell-depleted T cells, or PBMCs. Deeply sampled blood TCRbeta repertoires from subjects exposed to, actively infected with, or recovered from COVID-19 were included in the dataset. Where HLA class I and class II types were available, the types were taken from metadata supplied by the sample provider, not from assay-based typing. Samples were obtained from the ongoing ImmuneRACE study (first 160 participants) and from some 1,300 subjects provided by 6 global collaborators.

One collaborating source in Seattle enrolled patients while the patients were actively infected and followed the patients over time throughout the course of disease. Collaborating institutions collected whole blood in K2EDTA tubes following their own protocols. For TCRbeta analysis, collaborators shipped samples in one of three forms: frozen whole blood, isolated PBMCs, or DNA extracted from either of those sample types. Here is what the overall study found, with its caveats: How much clinical and demographic metadata was included differed by source and by participant, and the metadata was provided uncurated.

TCRbeta CDR3 regions were amplified from genomic DNA by means of the immunoSEQ Assay, a bias-controlled multiplex PCR. On the authors' methods: The number of nucleated cells in each sample was estimated from the amplification of reference gene primers within the assay. To quantify the absolute abundance of each unique TCRbeta CDR3 rearrangement, sequence reads were collapsed and filtered. For each sample, productive Simpson clonality was calculated as the square root of Simpson's diversity index across productive rearrangements. What TCRdb holds here is the immuneACCESS table cut down to in-frame rearrangements. Part of the clones is not present; checked against another copy, under half of the missing clones reflect an unresolved V gene, and the others are unexplained. V and J calls and clone size follow that table, whereas D and trimming were derived from the DNA. The sample records about 530,000 clones, 70% to 90% of which are singletons. The top ten constitute roughly 8.3% of the sample.

Sequencing used peripheral blood. The TCR originated in a woman aged 50 to 60 with COVID-19, enrolled during active disease. This chain is built from TRBV19 and TRBJ1-5; the junction holds 11 bases that match TRBD1. The CDR3 sequence is CATGTGGSIQPQHF. The DNA sequence follows: TGTGCCACCGGGACAGGGGGATCCATTCAGCCCCAGCATTTT.